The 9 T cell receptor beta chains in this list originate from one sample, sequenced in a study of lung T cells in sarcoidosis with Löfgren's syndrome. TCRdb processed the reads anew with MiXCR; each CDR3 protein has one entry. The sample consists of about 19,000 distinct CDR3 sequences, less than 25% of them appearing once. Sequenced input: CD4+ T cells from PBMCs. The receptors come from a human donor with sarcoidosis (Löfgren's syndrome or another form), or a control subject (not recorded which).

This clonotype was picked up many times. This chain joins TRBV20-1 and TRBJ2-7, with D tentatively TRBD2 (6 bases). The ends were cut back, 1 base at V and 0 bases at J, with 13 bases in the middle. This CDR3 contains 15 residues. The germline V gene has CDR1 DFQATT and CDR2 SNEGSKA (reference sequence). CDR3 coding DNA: TGCAGTGCTAGAGTCGCGGGACGGGACTCCTACGAGCAGTACTTC. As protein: CSARVAGRDSYEQYF.

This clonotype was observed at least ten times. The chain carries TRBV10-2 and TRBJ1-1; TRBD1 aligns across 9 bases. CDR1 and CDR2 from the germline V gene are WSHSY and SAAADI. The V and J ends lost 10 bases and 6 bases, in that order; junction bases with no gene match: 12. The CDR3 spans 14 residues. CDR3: CAIQGARGVAEAFF. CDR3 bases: TGCGCCATACAGGGGGCGAGGGGTGTCGCTGAAGCTTTCTTT.

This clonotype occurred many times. DNA of the CDR3: TGCAGTGCAAGGAAGATCGGGACTAGCGGGTGGAGCTCCTACGAGCAGTACTTC. It translates to CSARKIGTSGWSSYEQYF. The chain recombines TRBV20-1 with TRBJ2-7; TRBD2 matches at 12 bases. V gave up 6 bases and J gave up 0 bases; unmatched junction bases: 15. The CDR3 loop spans 18 amino acids. From germline, CDR1 is DFQATT and CDR2 SNEGSKA (reference sequence).

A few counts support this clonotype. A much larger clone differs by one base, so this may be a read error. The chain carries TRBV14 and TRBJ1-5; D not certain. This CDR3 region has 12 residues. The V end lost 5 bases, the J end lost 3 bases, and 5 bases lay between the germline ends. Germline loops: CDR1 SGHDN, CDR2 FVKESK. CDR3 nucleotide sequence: TGTGCCAGCAGCAAGAACAATCAGCCCCAGCATTTT. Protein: CASSKNNQPQHF. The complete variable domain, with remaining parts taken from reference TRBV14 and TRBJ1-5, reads EAGVTQFPSHSVIEKGQTVTLRCDPISGHDNLYWYRRVMGKEIKFLLHFVKESKQDESGMPNNRFLAERTGGTYSTLKVQPAELEDSGVYFCASSKNNQPQHFGDGTRLSIL.

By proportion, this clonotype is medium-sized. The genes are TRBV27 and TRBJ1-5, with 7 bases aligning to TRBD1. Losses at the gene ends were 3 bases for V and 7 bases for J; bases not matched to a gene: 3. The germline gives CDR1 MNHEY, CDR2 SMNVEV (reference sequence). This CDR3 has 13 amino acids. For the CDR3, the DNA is TGTGCCAGCAGTTTTGACAGGGTACAGCCCCAGCATTTT. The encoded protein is CASSFDRVQPQHF.

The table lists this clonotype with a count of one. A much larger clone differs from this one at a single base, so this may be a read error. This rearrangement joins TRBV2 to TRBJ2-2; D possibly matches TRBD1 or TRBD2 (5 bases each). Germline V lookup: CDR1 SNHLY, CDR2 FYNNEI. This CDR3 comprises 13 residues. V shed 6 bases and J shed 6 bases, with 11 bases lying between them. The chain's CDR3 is CASRWRGAGELFF. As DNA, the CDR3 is TGTGCCAGCAGATGGCGAGGGGCCGGGGAGCTGTTTTTT.

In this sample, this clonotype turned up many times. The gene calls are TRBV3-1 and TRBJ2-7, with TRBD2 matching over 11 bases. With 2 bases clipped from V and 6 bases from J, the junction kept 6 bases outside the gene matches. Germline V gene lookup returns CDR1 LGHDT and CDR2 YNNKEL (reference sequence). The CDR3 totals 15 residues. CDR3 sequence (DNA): TGTGCCAGCAGCCAACCGGGACTAGCGGCAGTCGAGCAGTACTTC. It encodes CASSQPGLAAVEQYF.

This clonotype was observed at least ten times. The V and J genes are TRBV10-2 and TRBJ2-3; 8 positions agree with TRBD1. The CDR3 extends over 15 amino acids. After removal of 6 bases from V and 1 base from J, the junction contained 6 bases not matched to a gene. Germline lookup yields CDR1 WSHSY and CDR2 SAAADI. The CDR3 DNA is TGCGCCAGCAGGGATCCGGGACAGGGCACAGATACGCAGTATTTT. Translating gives CASRDPGQGTDTQYF.

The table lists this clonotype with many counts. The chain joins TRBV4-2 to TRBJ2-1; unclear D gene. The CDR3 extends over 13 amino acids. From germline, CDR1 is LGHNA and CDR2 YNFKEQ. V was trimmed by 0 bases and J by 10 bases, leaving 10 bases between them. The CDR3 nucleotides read TGTGCCAGCAGCCAAGATCCGGAACGCGAGCAGTTCTTC. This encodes CASSQDPEREQFF.